These 2 T cell receptor beta chains came from one sample sequenced in a study of CD8+ T cells in alopecia areata. The treatment here: oral pan-JAK inhibitor, 5-10 mg twice daily. Extracted RNA was reverse transcribed, and the resulting cDNA served as sequencing template. Using immunoSEQ multiplex PCR, the repertoire was profiled, and TCRdb retains in-frame clones only, with some absent. Here the sample spans under 250,000 clones, just over 65% being singletons. Source: CD4+ T cells sorted from blood, taken between weeks 43 and 45, from a patient treated with tofacitinib. The receptors stem from a human donor with alopecia areata.

The chain is built from TRBV14 and TRBJ1-1, with a tentative D call TRBD1 (5 bases). From germline, CDR1 is SGHDN and CDR2 FVKESK. V lost 0 bases and J lost 4, with 27 bases in between. This CDR3 region has 20 residues. The CDR3 DNA reads TGTGCCAGCAGCCAAGATCCCAGAACCGGGCCAAGGATTGGGGGCACTGAAGCTTTCTTT. Translating gives CASSQDPRTGPRIGGTEAFF. Full variable domain (rest looked up from reference TRBV14 and TRBJ1-1): EAGVTQFPSHSVIEKGQTVTLRCDPISGHDNLYWYRRVMGKEIKFLLHFVKESKQDESGMPNNRFLAERTGGTYSTLKVQPAELEDSGVYFCASSQDPRTGPRIGGTEAFFGQGTRLTVV.

The chain joins TRBV10-2 to TRBJ2-5; 9 nucleotides agree with TRBD2. Germline lookup yields CDR1 WSHSY and CDR2 SAAADI. The CDR3 length is 13 residues. V shed 8 bases and J 5 bases; nucleotides not matched to a gene: 6. CDR3 in DNA: TGCGCCAGCTATTATAGCGGGGGCGAGACCCAGTACTTC. Translating gives CASYYSGGETQYF.